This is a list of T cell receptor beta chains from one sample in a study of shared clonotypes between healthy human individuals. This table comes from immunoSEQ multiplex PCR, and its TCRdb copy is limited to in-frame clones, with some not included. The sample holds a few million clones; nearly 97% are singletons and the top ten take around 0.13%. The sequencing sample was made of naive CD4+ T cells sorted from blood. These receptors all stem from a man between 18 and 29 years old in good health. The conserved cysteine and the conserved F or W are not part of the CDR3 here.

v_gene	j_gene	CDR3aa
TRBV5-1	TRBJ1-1	ASSQTEMNTEAF
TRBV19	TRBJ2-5	ASSIDLAVRGGNQETQY
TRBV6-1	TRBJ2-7	ASTRDRREQY
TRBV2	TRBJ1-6	ASRADRGLGNSPLH
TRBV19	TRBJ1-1	ASSTPPGTGMNTEAF
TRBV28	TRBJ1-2	ASSPVGTGWGYT
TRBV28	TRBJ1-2	ASSSGQGGYGYT
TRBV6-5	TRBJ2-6	ASSYSGTGANVLT
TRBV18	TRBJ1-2	ASSPPSQGGGYT
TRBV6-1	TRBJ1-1	ASSEQGWTEAF
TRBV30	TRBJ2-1	AWGGDNEQF
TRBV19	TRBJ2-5	ASSIGGPQETQY
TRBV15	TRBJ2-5	ATSRDRAETQY